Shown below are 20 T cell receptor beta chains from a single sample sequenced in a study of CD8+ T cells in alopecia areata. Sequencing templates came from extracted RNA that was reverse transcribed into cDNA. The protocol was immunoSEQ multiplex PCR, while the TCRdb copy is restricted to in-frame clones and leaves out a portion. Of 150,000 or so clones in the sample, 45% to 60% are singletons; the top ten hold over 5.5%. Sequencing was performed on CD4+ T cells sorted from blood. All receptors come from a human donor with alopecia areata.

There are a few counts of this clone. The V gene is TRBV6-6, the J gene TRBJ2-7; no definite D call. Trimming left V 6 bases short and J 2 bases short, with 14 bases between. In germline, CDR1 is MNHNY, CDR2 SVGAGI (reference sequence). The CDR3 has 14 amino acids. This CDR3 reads CASSQPPYAYEQYF. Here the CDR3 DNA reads TGTGCCAGCAGCCAACCTCCTTACGCCTACGAGCAGTACTTC.

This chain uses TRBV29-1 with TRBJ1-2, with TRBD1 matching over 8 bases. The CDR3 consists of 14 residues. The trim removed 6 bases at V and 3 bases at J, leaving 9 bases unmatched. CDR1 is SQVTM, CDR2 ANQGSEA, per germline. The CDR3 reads CSVAGTGADYGYTF. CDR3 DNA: TGCAGCGTGGCGGGGACAGGTGCTGACTATGGCTACACCTTC. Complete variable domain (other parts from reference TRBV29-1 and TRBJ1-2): SAVISQKPSRDICQRGTSLTIQCQVDSQVTMMFWYRQQPGQSLTLIATANQGSEATYESGFVIDKFPISRPNLTFSTLTVSNMSPEDSSIYLCSVAGTGADYGYTFGSGTRLTVV.

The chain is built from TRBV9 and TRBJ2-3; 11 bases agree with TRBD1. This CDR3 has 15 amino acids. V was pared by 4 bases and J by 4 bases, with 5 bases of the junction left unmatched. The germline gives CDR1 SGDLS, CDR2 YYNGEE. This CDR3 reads CASSTPGQGADTQYF. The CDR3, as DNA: TGTGCCAGCAGCACACCGGGACAGGGGGCAGATACGCAGTATTTT.

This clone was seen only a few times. The CDR3 sequence: CASSQLGLAGGQADTQYF. The CDR3 nucleotides are TGTGCCAGCAGTCAATTGGGATTAGCGGGAGGGCAGGCAGATACGCAGTATTTT. The chain is built from TRBV27 and TRBJ2-3; 11 bases are shared with TRBD2. This CDR3 comprises 18 residues. Per the germline V gene, CDR1 is MNHEY and CDR2 is SMNVEV (reference sequence). The V segment lost 5 bases and the J segment 4 bases; nucleotides outside the gene matches: 14.

The CDR3 DNA reads TGTGCCAGCAGCGCCGGAGGGAGGGGGGTAGAGACCCAGTACTTC. This translates into CASSAGGRGVETQYF. The genes are TRBV9 and TRBJ2-5; the D gene is possibly TRBD2 (7 bases). The CDR3 contains 15 residues. CDR1 is SGDLS, CDR2 YYNGEE, per germline. Trimming pared 3 bases from V and 4 bases from J, leaving 16 bases between.

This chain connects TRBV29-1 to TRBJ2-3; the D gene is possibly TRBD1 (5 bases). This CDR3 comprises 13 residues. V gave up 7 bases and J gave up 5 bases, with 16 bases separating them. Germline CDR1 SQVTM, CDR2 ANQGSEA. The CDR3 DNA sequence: TGCAGCGCTTCGGTTGGGGCTATAGATACGCAGTATTTT. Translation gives CSASVGAIDTQYF.

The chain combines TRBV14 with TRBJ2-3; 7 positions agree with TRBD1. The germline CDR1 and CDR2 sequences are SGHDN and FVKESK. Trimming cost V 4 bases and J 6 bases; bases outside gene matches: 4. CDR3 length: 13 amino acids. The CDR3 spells CASSRQGTDTQYF. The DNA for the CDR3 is TGTGCCAGCAGCCGACAGGGAACTGATACGCAGTATTTT.

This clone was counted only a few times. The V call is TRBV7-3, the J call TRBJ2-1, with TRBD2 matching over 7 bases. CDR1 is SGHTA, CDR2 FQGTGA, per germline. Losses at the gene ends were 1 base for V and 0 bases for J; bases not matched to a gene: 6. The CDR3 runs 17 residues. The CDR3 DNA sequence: TGTGCCAGCAGCTTAAGCGGGAGTATCGGCTCCTACAATGAGCAGTTCTTC. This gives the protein CASSLSGSIGSYNEQFF.

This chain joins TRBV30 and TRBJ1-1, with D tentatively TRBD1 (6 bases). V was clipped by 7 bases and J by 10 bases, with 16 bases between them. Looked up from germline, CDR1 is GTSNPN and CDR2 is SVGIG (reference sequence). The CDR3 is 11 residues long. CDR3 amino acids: CASDGGASAFF. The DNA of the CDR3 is TGTGCCTCTGACGGGGGGGCTTCAGCTTTCTTT.

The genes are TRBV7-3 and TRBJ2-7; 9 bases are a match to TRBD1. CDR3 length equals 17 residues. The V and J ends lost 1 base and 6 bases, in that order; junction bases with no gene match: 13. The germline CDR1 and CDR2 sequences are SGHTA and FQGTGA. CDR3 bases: TGTGCCAGCAGCTTAATCCCCAGGGACAGGGTCTGTGGCGAGCAGTACTTC. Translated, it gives CASSLIPRDRVCGEQYF.

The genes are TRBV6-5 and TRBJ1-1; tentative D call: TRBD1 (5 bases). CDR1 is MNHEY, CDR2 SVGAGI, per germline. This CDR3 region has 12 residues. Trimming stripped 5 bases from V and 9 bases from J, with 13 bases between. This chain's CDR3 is CASSTRNRKAFF. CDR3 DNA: TGTGCCAGCAGTACCCGTAACAGGAAAGCTTTCTTT.

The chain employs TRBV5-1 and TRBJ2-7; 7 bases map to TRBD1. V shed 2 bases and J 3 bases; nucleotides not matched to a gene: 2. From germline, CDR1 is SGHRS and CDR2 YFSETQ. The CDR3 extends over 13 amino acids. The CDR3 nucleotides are TGCGCCAGCAGCTTCCAGGGGGTCTACGAGCAGTACTTC. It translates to CASSFQGVYEQYF.

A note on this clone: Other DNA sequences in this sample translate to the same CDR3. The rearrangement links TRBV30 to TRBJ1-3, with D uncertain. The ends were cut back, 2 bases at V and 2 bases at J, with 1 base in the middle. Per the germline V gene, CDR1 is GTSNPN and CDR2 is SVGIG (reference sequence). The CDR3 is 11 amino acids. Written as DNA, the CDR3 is TGTGCCTGGAGTCCTGGAAACACCATATATTTT. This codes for CAWSPGNTIYF.

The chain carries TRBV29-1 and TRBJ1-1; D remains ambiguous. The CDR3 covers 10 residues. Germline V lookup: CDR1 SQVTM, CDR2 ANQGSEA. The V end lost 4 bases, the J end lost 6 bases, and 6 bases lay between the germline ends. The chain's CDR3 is CSVVGPEAFF. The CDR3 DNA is TGCAGCGTTGTGGGCCCTGAAGCTTTCTTT.

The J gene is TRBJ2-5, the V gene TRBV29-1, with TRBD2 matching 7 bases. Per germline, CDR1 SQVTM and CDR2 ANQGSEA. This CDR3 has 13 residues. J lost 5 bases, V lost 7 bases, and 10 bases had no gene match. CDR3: CSAGTTKEETQYF. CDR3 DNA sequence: TGCAGCGCCGGGACTACTAAGGAGGAGACCCAGTACTTC.

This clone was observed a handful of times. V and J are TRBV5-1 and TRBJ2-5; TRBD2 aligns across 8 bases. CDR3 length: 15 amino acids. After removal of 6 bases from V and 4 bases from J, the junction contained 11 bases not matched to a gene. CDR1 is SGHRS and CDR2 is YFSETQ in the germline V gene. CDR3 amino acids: CASTGRGTGSETQYF. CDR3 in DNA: TGCGCCAGCACCGGGAGGGGAACAGGGTCAGAGACCCAGTACTTC.

The CDR3 sequence is CASSQDPGLAQETQYF. DNA of the CDR3: TGCGCCAGCAGCCAAGATCCGGGACTAGCCCAGGAGACCCAGTACTTC. The chain carries TRBV4-1 and TRBJ2-5; 9 bases are a match to TRBD2. After removal of 0 bases from V and 5 bases from J, the junction contained 7 bases not matched to a gene. The CDR3 runs 16 residues. The germline CDR1 and CDR2 sequences are MGHRA and YSYEKL.

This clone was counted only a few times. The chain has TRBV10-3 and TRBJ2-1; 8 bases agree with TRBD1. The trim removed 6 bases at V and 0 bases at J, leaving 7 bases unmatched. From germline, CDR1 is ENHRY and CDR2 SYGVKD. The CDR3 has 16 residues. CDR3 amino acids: CAIRLSGGCSYNEQFF. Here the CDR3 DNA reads TGTGCCATCAGACTTTCAGGGGGCTGCTCCTACAATGAGCAGTTCTTC.

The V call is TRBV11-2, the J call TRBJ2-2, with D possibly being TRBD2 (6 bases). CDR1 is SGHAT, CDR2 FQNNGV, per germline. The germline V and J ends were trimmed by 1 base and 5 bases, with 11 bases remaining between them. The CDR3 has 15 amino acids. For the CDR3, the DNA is TGTGCCAGCAGCTTAGTACTAGCAGAGACCGGGGAGCTGTTTTTT. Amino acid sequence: CASSLVLAETGELFF.

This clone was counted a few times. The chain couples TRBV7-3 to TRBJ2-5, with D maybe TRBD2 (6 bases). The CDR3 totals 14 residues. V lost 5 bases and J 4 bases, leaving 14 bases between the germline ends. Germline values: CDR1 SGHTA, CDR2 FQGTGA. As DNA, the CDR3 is TGTGCCAGCAGCCCAACGACTAGTTTAGAGACCCAGTACTTC. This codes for CASSPTTSLETQYF.